This TCR beta chain was identified during a study of regulatory T cells in long-lasting Graves disease. Background on the study: Patients with persistent Graves' disease had over 5 years of antithyroid drugs and persistent TSH receptor antibodies. Points from the study as a whole: Lower TCR diversity was seen in persistent Graves' patients than in newly diagnosed ones.

Documented time point: persistent/refractory GD, antithyroid drugs over 5 years with positive TRAb. From RNA extracted from PBMCs, the TCR library was made. On this clonotype: Its antigen is not identified. Mismatch with germline at one junction end may stem from a read error.

The germline V gene has CDR1 SGHTA and CDR2 FQGTGA. The length of the CDR3 is 14 residues. HTBI primers from iRepertoire and Arm-PCR of CDR3 regions yielded the TCR beta libraries. TCRdb reprocessed the multiplex PCR reads with MiXCR, giving one entry per CDR3 protein. The sample lists some 370,000 distinct CDR3 sequences; approximately 25% were seen once. The genes are TRBV7-3 and TRBJ2-2; D is unresolved. The receptor's source is a woman between 40 and 50 years old with Graves disease. The sample in question was peripheral blood mononuclear cells (PBMCs), obtained when the disease was refractory, from a patient treated with antithyroid drugs. The CDR3 DNA sequence: TGTACCAGCAGCTTAGCCTTAAACACCGGGGAGCTGTTTTTT. Its protein product is CTSSLALNTGELFF.